These T cell receptor beta chains were read from a single sample in a study of cytomegalovirus exposure and HLA in healthy donors. The assay was immunoSEQ multiplex PCR, and TCRdb's table has in-frame clones only and misses some. The top ten clones hold about 0.7% of a sample with some 200,000 clones, approximately 80% of them seen once. The specimen was PBMCs. Every receptor here comes from a boy aged 5-17 years in good health and CMV-seronegative. CDR3s leave out the opening cysteine and the closing phenylalanine or tryptophan.

>TRBV19|TRBJ2-7
ASSIASGQSYEQY
>TRBV19|TRBJ2-6
ASSIGQGANVLT
>TRBV4-2|TRBJ2-2
ANSPQNTGELF
>TRBV30|TRBJ1-2
AWINHRAGSTD
>TRBV5-1|TRBJ2-5
ASSLAVTQY
>TRBV27|TRBJ1-6
ASSFPPPQNSPLH
>TRBV29-1|TRBJ1-1
SVEFAGGVTEAF
>TRBV9|TRBJ2-5
ASSASGGQETQY
>TRBV19|TRBJ2-2
ATSRAGGVTAAGELF
>TRBV18|TRBJ2-7
ASSPDRVEQY